Sequencing of this T cell receptor (beta chain) was carried out in a study of CD8 T cells in Susac syndrome. The germline V and J ends were trimmed by 3 bases and 1 base, with 7 bases remaining between them. The germline CDR1 and CDR2 sequences are LNHDA and SQIVND (reference sequence). This CDR3 is built from 15 residues. Random hexamers primed reverse transcription of about 0.45 to 1 ug RNA. In TCRdb, the immunoSEQ multiplex PCR reads were re-called with MiXCR into one record per CDR3 protein. Of about 290,000 distinct CDR3 sequences in the sample, roughly 85% were seen once. Sequencing of TCR beta, carried out with a high-throughput approach, was applied to CD8+ and CD4+ T cells from the blood. Negative isolation yielded CD8+ and CD4+ T cells; FACS enriched TEMRA cells.

The sequencing sample was made of CD8+ T cells from PBMCs. The receptor was derived from a human donor with multiple sclerosis. The chain has TRBV19 and TRBJ2-6, with D possibly TRBD2 on 5 matching bases. CDR3: CASSIGDSGANVLTF. For the CDR3, the DNA is TGTGCCAGTAGTATCGGGGATTCTGGGGCCAACGTCCTGACTTTC.